One sample yielded the 20 T cell receptor beta chains listed below, sequenced in a study of blood T cell repertoires in COVID-19. The assay was immunoSEQ multiplex PCR, and TCRdb's table has in-frame clones only and misses some. The data show some 120,000 clones, 75% to 90% seen once. Sequencing was performed on peripheral blood. The receptors originated from a man aged 25 to 45 with acute or convalescent COVID-19.

The rearrangement joins TRBV6-5 to TRBJ1-1; 11 bases match TRBD1. The germline CDR1 and CDR2 sequences are MNHEY and SVGAGI. The CDR3 length is 15 residues. V was pared by 5 bases and J by 8 bases, with 10 bases of the junction left unmatched. The CDR3 is CASSLIGTGGQEAFF. For the CDR3, the DNA is TGTGCCAGCAGTCTTATAGGGACAGGGGGGCAAGAAGCTTTCTTT.

The J gene is TRBJ1-1, the V gene TRBV9, with 9 bases identical to TRBD1. V trimming: 6 bases; J trimming: 1 base; junction bases outside the gene matches: 4. The V gene's germline CDR1 is SGDLS and CDR2 YYNGEE. The CDR3 totals 14 residues. In DNA form, the CDR3 reads TGTGCCAGCACGGGACAGGGTAAGAACACTGAAGCTTTCTTT. Translated: CASTGQGKNTEAFF.

V and J are TRBV4-3 and TRBJ2-1; maybe TRBD1 (5 bases). Germline CDR1 LGHNA, CDR2 YSLEER. Trimming removed 0 bases at V and 8 bases at J, with 8 bases between. This CDR3 contains 13 residues. This chain's CDR3 is CASSQEVGDEQFF. CDR3 nucleotides: TGCGCCAGCAGCCAAGAGGTAGGGGATGAGCAGTTCTTC.

CDR3 nucleotides: TGTGCCAGCAGTGAACAGGCAAACACAGATACGCAGTATTTT. Its translation is CASSEQANTDTQYF. The chain uses TRBV6-1 and TRBJ2-3; D uncertain. Trimming stripped 2 bases from V and 2 bases from J, with 8 bases between. There are 14 residues in the CDR3. Per germline, CDR1 MNHNS and CDR2 SASEGT.

The chain links TRBV5-4 to TRBJ1-2; D remains ambiguous. Germline CDR1 reads SGHNT; CDR2 reads YYREEE (reference sequence). The CDR3 loop spans 13 amino acids. The V end was cut by 1 base, the J end by 3 bases, with 7 bases between. The CDR3 is CASSLLGHYGYTF. For the CDR3, the DNA is TGTGCCAGCAGCTTGCTAGGCCACTATGGCTACACCTTC. The full variable domain, rest sourced from reference TRBV5-4 and TRBJ1-2, is ETGVTQSPTHLIKTRGQQVTLRCSSQSGHNTVSWYQQALGQGPQFIFQYYREEENGRGNFPPRFSGLQFPNYSSELNVNALELDDSALYLCASSLLGHYGYTFGSGTRLTVV.

J is TRBJ1-2 and V is TRBV25-1; tentative D call: TRBD1 (5 bases). From germline, CDR1 is MGHDK and CDR2 SYGVNS. V lost 0 bases and J lost 5, with 10 bases in between. This CDR3 has 14 residues. CDR3 sequence reads: CASSEYGPGYGYTF. The DNA of the CDR3 is TGTGCCAGCAGTGAATATGGGCCAGGGTATGGCTACACCTTC.

The CDR3, as DNA: TGTGCCAGCAGTGGACGGACGACAGGGGGCGAGCAGTACTTC. Its translation is CASSGRTTGGEQYF. The chain uses TRBV2 and TRBJ2-7; 9 bases agree with TRBD1. Looked up from germline, CDR1 is SNHLY and CDR2 is FYNNEI. The CDR3 is 14 amino acids. V was pared by 4 bases and J by 6 bases, with 7 bases of the junction left unmatched.

The sample holds a few counts of this clone. J is TRBJ2-1 and V is TRBV4-2, with 11 bases that match TRBD2. The V gene's germline CDR1 is LGHNA and CDR2 YNFKEQ. V shed 0 bases and J 3 bases; nucleotides not matched to a gene: 19. This CDR3 is 22 amino acids long. For the CDR3, the DNA is TGTGCCAGCAGCCAAGAGGGACTAGCGGTACAAAATTTACCCATTAACTACAATGAGCAGTTCTTC. It specifies CASSQEGLAVQNLPINYNEQFF.

The chain recombines TRBV12-3 or TRBV12-4 with TRBJ2-5; D is possibly TRBD1 (5 bases). Trimming left V 2 bases short and J 5 bases short, with 9 bases between. This CDR3 contains 13 residues. The CDR3 DNA reads TGTGCCAGCAGTTTATGGTCAGGGGAGACCCAGTACTTC. Amino acids: CASSLWSGETQYF.

V is TRBV9 and J is TRBJ2-1; D is possibly TRBD1 (5 bases). This CDR3 is 11 amino acids long. Germline V gene sequence: CDR1 SGDLS, CDR2 YYNGEE. The V gene lost 1 base and the J gene lost 9 bases, with 5 bases spanning the gap. The CDR3 reads CASSVRGEQFF. As DNA, the CDR3 is TGTGCCAGCAGCGTAAGGGGTGAGCAGTTCTTC.

This sequence joins TRBV19 and TRBJ1-4, with TRBD1 matching 8 bases. V lost 10 bases and J lost 5; bases outside the gene matches: 6. The CDR3 sequence is 13 residues long. The germline V gene has CDR1 LNHDA and CDR2 SQIVND (reference sequence). CDR3 coding DNA: TGTGCCACTAGGACAGGGCCCAATGAAAAACTGTTTTTT. Translating gives CATRTGPNEKLFF.

V and J are TRBV5-6 and TRBJ1-5; D gene ambiguous. Trimming pared 4 bases from V and 2 bases from J, leaving 16 bases between. The CDR3 is 16 amino acids. Germline V gene sequence: CDR1 SGHDT, CDR2 YYEEEE. CDR3 protein: CASSLWAIRGNQPQHF. The CDR3 DNA reads TGTGCCAGCAGCCTGTGGGCCATTAGAGGCAATCAGCCCCAGCATTTT.

About this clone itself: One end of the junction varies from germline; a read error may be responsible. This rearrangement joins TRBV5-4 to TRBJ2-2; either TRBD1 or TRBD2 may supply D (5 bases each). The germline CDR1 and CDR2 sequences are SGHNT and YYREEE (reference sequence). CDR3 size: 15 residues. The CDR3 loop reads CASRLGTGNTGELFF. The CDR3 DNA reads TGTGCCAGCAGATTGGGGACGGGAAACACCGGGGAGCTGTTTTTT. The variable domain in full, with the rest retrieved from reference TRBV5-4 and TRBJ2-2, is ETGVTQSPTHLIKTRGQQVTLRCSSQSGHNTVSWYQQALGQGPQFIFQYYREEENGRGNFPPRFSGLQFPNYSSELNVNALELDDSALYLCASRLGTGNTGELFFGEGSRLTVL.

The chain couples TRBV30 to TRBJ2-5; D perhaps matches TRBD1 (5 bases). Trimming shortened V by 0 bases and J by 8 bases, and 7 bases separated the two germline ends. CDR3 length equals 11 residues. The germline V gene has CDR1 GTSNPN and CDR2 SVGIG (reference sequence). CDR3: CAWSVQDTQYF. The CDR3 nucleotides read TGTGCCTGGAGTGTACAGGATACCCAGTACTTC. Using reference TRBV30 and TRBJ2-5 for the parts outside the CDR3, the full variable domain is SQTIHQWPATLVQPVGSPLSLECTVEGTSNPNLYWYRQAAGRGLQLLFYSVGIGQISSEVPQNLSASRPQDRQFILSSKKLLLSDSGFYLCAWSVQDTQYFGPGTRLLVL.

The genes are TRBV4-1 and TRBJ2-3; 8 nucleotides match TRBD2. J was trimmed by 1 base and V by 1 base; bases with no gene match: 7. Germline CDR1 reads MGHRA; CDR2 reads YSYEKL. The CDR3 length is 17 residues. The CDR3 here is CASSQGTRREGTDTQYF. In nucleotides, the CDR3 is TGCGCCAGCAGCCAAGGCACCCGGCGGGAGGGCACAGATACGCAGTATTTT.

Comment on this clone: Other DNA sequences within the sample encode an identical CDR3. V is TRBV5-6 and J is TRBJ2-7; TRBD1 is a possible D gene (5 bases). Germline CDR1 reads SGHDT; CDR2 reads YYEEEE. V lost 0 bases and J 2 bases, leaving 9 bases between the germline ends. The CDR3 runs to 14 residues. This chain's CDR3 is CASSLGQGAYEQYF. CDR3 coding DNA: TGTGCCAGCAGCTTGGGGCAGGGCGCCTACGAGCAGTACTTC. Full variable domain (rest looked up from reference TRBV5-6 and TRBJ2-7): DAGVTQSPTHLIKTRGQQVTLRCSPKSGHDTVSWYQQALGQGPQFIFQYYEEEERQRGNFPDRFSGHQFPNYSSELNVNALLLGDSALYLCASSLGQGAYEQYFGPGTRLTVT.

This chain uses TRBV5-4 with TRBJ2-3; TRBD2 is a possible D gene (6 bases). Germline V gene data show CDR1 as SGHNT and CDR2 as YYREEE (reference sequence). V lost 0 bases to trimming and J lost 3 bases, with 14 bases between them. The CDR3 totals 16 residues. The CDR3 spells CASSLGGSGTTDTQYF. CDR3 sequence (DNA): TGTGCCAGCAGCTTGGGGGGTAGCGGTACTACAGATACGCAGTATTTT.

The chain links TRBV2 to TRBJ2-1, with 8 bases aligning to TRBD1. With V trimmed by 5 bases and J by 6 bases, 9 bases remained unmatched. The CDR3 covers 15 residues. Germline values: CDR1 SNHLY, CDR2 FYNNEI. CDR3 region: CASSSDRTGSNEQFF. CDR3 nucleotides: TGTGCCAGCAGTTCCGACCGGACAGGGAGCAATGAGCAGTTCTTC.

The chain has TRBV4-1 and TRBJ2-7; tentative D call: TRBD2 (6 bases). V lost 4 bases, J lost 0 bases, and 10 bases lay in between. The CDR3 sequence is 14 residues long. Looked up from germline, CDR1 is MGHRA and CDR2 is YSYEKL. CDR3 sequence (DNA): TGCGCCAGCAGCCCGGCGGGGAACTCCTACGAGCAGTACTTC. Its translation is CASSPAGNSYEQYF.

V and J are TRBV11-1 and TRBJ2-5; 11 bases are shared with TRBD1. The CDR3 runs to 15 residues. Germline CDR1 and CDR2: SGHAT and FQDESV (reference sequence). The ends lost 4 bases at V and 4 bases at J; junction bases unmatched: 5. CDR3 protein: CASSSRTGGVETQYF. CDR3 coding DNA: TGTGCCAGCAGCTCCCGGACAGGGGGCGTAGAGACCCAGTACTTC.